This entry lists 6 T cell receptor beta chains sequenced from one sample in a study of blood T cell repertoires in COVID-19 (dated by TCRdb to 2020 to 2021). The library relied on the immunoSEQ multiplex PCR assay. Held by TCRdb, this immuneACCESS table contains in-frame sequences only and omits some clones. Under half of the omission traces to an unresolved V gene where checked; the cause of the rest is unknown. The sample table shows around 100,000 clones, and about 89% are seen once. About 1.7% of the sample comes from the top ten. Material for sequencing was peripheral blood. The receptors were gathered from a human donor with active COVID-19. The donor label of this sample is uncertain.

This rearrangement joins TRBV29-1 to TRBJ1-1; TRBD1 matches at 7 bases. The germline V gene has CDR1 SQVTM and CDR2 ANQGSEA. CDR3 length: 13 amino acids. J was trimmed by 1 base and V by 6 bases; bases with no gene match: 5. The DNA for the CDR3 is TGCAGCGTCCGACAGGGACCGAACACTGAAGCTTTCTTT. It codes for CSVRQGPNTEAFF.

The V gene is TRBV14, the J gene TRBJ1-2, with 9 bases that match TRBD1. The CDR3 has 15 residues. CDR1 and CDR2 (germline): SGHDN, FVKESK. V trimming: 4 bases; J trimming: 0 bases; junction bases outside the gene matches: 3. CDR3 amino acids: CASSPHRGPNYGYTF. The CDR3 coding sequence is TGTGCCAGCAGCCCGCACAGGGGGCCTAACTATGGCTACACCTTC.

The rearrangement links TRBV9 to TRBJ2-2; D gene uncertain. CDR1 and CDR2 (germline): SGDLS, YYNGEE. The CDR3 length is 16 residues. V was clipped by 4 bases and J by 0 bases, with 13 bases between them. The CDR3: CASSLTVASNTGELFF. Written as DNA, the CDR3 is TGTGCCAGCAGCCTTACGGTAGCCTCGAACACCGGGGAGCTGTTTTTT.

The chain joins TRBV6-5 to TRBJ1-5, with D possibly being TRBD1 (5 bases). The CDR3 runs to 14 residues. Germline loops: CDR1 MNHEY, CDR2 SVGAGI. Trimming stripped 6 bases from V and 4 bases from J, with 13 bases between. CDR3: CASSPTGGNQPQHF. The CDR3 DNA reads TGTGCCAGCAGCCCAACAGGAGGGAATCAGCCCCAGCATTTT.

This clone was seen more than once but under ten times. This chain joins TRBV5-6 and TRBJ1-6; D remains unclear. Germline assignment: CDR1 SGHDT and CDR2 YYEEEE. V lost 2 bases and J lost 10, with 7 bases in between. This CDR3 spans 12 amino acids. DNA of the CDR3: TGTGCCAGCAGCTTTCTCGTGTCACCCCTCCACTTT. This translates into CASSFLVSPLHF.

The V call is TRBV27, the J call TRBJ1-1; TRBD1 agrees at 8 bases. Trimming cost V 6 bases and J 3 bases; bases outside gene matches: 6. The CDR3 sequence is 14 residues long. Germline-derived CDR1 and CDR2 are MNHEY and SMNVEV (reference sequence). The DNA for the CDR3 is TGTGCCAGCAGCCCTCGGACAGGGTACACTGAAGCTTTCTTT. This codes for CASSPRTGYTEAFF.